This passage covers 16 T cell receptor beta chains from one sample sequenced in a study of control samples from healthy donors and cancer patients. Profiling relied on immunoSEQ multiplex PCR, and the TCRdb table lists in-frame clones only, not all of them. Among 65,000 to 90,000 clones listed, under 90% were seen once. The sample comprised PBMCs. The source is a woman between 50 and 59 years old with colorectal cancer.

This clone has a single count. The rearrangement links TRBV6-5 to TRBJ1-6, with D maybe TRBD1 (6 bases). The V end lost 5 bases, the J end lost 8 bases, and 13 bases lay between the germline ends. The length of the CDR3 is 14 residues. Germline assignment: CDR1 MNHEY and CDR2 SVGAGI. The CDR3 nucleotides are TGTGCCAGCAGTCAACAGGGAGCAGATTCACCCCTCCACTTT. Protein: CASSQQGADSPLHF.

A single count supports this clone. The gene calls are TRBV18 and TRBJ2-7, with a weak D call TRBD1 (5 bases). CDR1 and CDR2 from the germline V gene are KGHSH and LQKENI. The CDR3 has 12 amino acids. V dropped 5 bases and J dropped 3 bases, with 8 bases sitting between them. CDR3 sequence (DNA): TGTGCCAGCTCAGACGACAGCTACGAGCAGTACGTC. The encoded protein is CASSDDSYEQYV.

The chain carries TRBV13 and TRBJ2-2, with D perhaps TRBD1 (6 bases). V lost 3 bases, J lost 3 bases, and 11 bases lay in between. The CDR3 contains 15 residues. Germline loops: CDR1 PRHDT, CDR2 FYEKMQ (reference sequence). In DNA form, the CDR3 reads TGTGCCAGCAGCTTGGCAGGGGCGTACACCGGGGAGCTGTTTTTT. Amino acids: CASSLAGAYTGELFF.

The J gene is TRBJ2-3, the V gene TRBV7-2, with 9 bases lining up with TRBD2. Germline trimming cut 0 bases from V and 2 bases from J; bases unmatched to any gene: 12. CDR1 is SGHTA, CDR2 FQGNSA, per germline. This CDR3 has 19 residues. CDR3 loop: CASSLAGPPSGGHTDTQYF. As DNA, the CDR3 is TGTGCCAGCAGCTTAGCGGGACCCCCCAGCGGGGGGCACACAGATACGCAGTATTTT.

The table lists this clone with a few counts. This chain joins TRBV5-1 and TRBJ2-4; TRBD2 might be the D (6 bases). The germline CDR1 and CDR2 sequences are SGHRS and YFSETQ. Trimming pared 0 bases from V and 6 bases from J, leaving 13 bases between. This CDR3 comprises 15 residues. The CDR3 loop reads CASSLVGGVGNIQYF. Here the CDR3 DNA reads TGCGCCAGCAGCTTGGTGGGGGGAGTCGGAAACATTCAGTACTTC.

V usage is TRBV6-5 and J usage is TRBJ1-5; unclear D gene. V lost 10 bases and J 0 bases, leaving 16 bases between the germline ends. The germline CDR1 and CDR2 sequences are MNHEY and SVGAGI. This CDR3 region has 15 residues. The CDR3 nucleotides read TGTGCCACCTTAAGTGTCATAGGTAGCAATCAGCCCCAGCATTTT. Translating it yields CATLSVIGSNQPQHF.

The chain combines TRBV7-6 with TRBJ1-1, with D perhaps TRBD1 (6 bases). This CDR3 contains 13 residues. CDR1 and CDR2 from the germline V gene are SGHVS and FNYEAQ. V was cut by 5 bases and J by 2 bases, with 9 bases left in between. For the CDR3, the DNA is TGTGCCAGCAGCCTACAGGGAAACACTGAAGCTTTCTTT. Encoded protein: CASSLQGNTEAFF.

The rearrangement links TRBV4-3 to TRBJ2-5, with D perhaps TRBD1 (6 bases). Germline values: CDR1 LGHNA, CDR2 YSLEER. CDR3 length: 15 amino acids. V lost 1 base to trimming and J lost 2 bases, with 11 bases between them. This chain's CDR3 is CASSQGGQFQETQYF. The CDR3 region has the DNA TGCGCCAGCAGCCAAGGTGGACAGTTTCAAGAGACCCAGTACTTC.

The genes are TRBV25-1 and TRBJ1-2; weak D call: TRBD1 (6 bases). There are 14 residues in the CDR3. V shed 6 bases and J shed 5 bases, with 16 bases lying between them. From germline, CDR1 is MGHDK and CDR2 SYGVNS. CDR3: CASSPTGKGYGYTF. The CDR3 DNA is TGTGCCAGCAGCCCTACAGGGAAAGGGTATGGCTACACCTTC.

The chain has TRBV7-2 and TRBJ2-2, with D possibly being TRBD1 (6 bases). Between the trimmed V and J ends, which lost 4 bases and 6 bases, there was a span of 18 bases. The CDR3 length is 16 residues. From germline, CDR1 is SGHTA and CDR2 FQGNSA. Here the CDR3 reads CASSSGLIGGSGELFF. The CDR3 DNA reads as TGTGCCAGCAGCTCCGGACTGATTGGGGGCTCCGGGGAGCTGTTTTTT. The whole variable domain, remainder taken from reference TRBV7-2 and TRBJ2-2, is GAGVSQSPSNKVTEKGKDVELRCDPISGHTALYWYRQSLGQGLEFLIYFQGNSAPDKSGLPSDRFSAERTGGSVSTLTIQRTQQEDSAVYLCASSSGLIGGSGELFFGEGSRLTVL.

The CDR3 coding sequence is TGCGCCAGCAGCTTGGAGGGACGGGGGGCCCAAGAGACCCAGTACTTC. It encodes CASSLEGRGAQETQYF. The chain is built from TRBV5-1 and TRBJ2-5; the D gene is possibly TRBD2 (7 bases). CDR1 SGHRS and CDR2 YFSETQ come from the germline V gene. Trimming removed 0 bases from V and 1 base from J, with 13 bases in between. The CDR3 contains 16 residues. Supplemented by reference TRBV5-1 and TRBJ2-5, the full variable domain reads KAGVTQTPRYLIKTRGQQVTLSCSPISGHRSVSWYQQTPGQGLQFLFEYFSETQRNKGNFPGRFSGRQFSNSRSEMNVSTLELGDSALYLCASSLEGRGAQETQYFGPGTRLLVL.

This chain joins TRBV5-1 and TRBJ1-2, with 8 bases identical to TRBD1. The V gene end was trimmed by 0 bases and the J gene end by 8 bases; junction bases not matched to a gene: 6. From germline, CDR1 is SGHRS and CDR2 YFSETQ. CDR3 length: 14 residues. In DNA form, the CDR3 reads TGCGCCAGCAGCTTGGAGGACAGGGCAGGAGGCTACACCTTC. The encoded protein is CASSLEDRAGGYTF.

The chain links TRBV18 to TRBJ2-3; no clear D. The V gene's germline CDR1 is KGHSH and CDR2 LQKENI. V was cut by 3 bases and J by 6 bases, with 10 bases left in between. The length of the CDR3 is 13 residues. This chain's CDR3 is CASSPLPSDTQYF. The CDR3 nucleotides read TGTGCCAGCTCACCCCTACCCTCGGATACGCAGTATTTT.

V gene TRBV4-1 combines with J gene TRBJ1-6; TRBD1 matches at 7 bases. This CDR3 contains 16 residues. The germline V gene encodes CDR1 MGHRA and CDR2 YSYEKL. After removal of 4 bases from V and 14 bases from J, the junction contained 17 bases not matched to a gene. As DNA, the CDR3 is TGCGCCAGCAGCCGAGATCCAGGCCTACAGGGGATGTCCCTCCACTTT. Translated, it gives CASSRDPGLQGMSLHF.

The chain links TRBV5-6 to TRBJ1-5, with D hard to call. Germline assignment: CDR1 SGHDT and CDR2 YYEEEE. CDR3 length: 13 residues. Trimming pared 7 bases from V and 2 bases from J, leaving 10 bases between. DNA of the CDR3: TGTGCCAGCGCTAGCGGGGGCAATCAGCCCCAGCATTTT. Its protein is CASASGGNQPQHF. Full variable domain (missing parts from reference TRBV5-6 and TRBJ1-5): DAGVTQSPTHLIKTRGQQVTLRCSPKSGHDTVSWYQQALGQGPQFIFQYYEEEERQRGNFPDRFSGHQFPNYSSELNVNALLLGDSALYLCASASGGNQPQHFGDGTRLSIL.

This chain links TRBV7-2 with TRBJ2-6, with D perhaps TRBD1 (6 bases). The germline V and J ends were trimmed by 5 bases and 1 base, with 15 bases remaining between them. Germline-derived CDR1 and CDR2 are SGHTA and FQGNSA. The CDR3 loop spans 17 amino acids. For the CDR3, the DNA is TGTGCCAGCAGCCCGCGGTCTACAGGGTCTGGGGCCAACGTCCTGACTTTC. This gives the protein CASSPRSTGSGANVLTF.